These 31 T cell receptor beta chains share one sample of origin, sequenced in a study of cytomegalovirus exposure and HLA in healthy donors. Both 60 Vbeta primers and 13 Jbeta primers went into the PCR. Data came from immunoSEQ multiplex PCR; TCRdb stores just in-frame clones and leaves some out. Altogether roughly 100,000 clones are present, more than 75% being singletons, with the ten largest covering 10%. The sequencing sample was made of PBMCs. These receptors all stem from a woman in her late teens or twenties in good health and CMV-seropositive.

In its sample, this clone was seen a few times. The chain uses TRBV5-4 and TRBJ2-5; 13 bases map to TRBD2. Germline V gene lookup returns CDR1 SGHNT and CDR2 YYREEE (reference sequence). The CDR3 covers 15 residues. J was trimmed by 6 bases and V by 3 bases; bases with no gene match: 5. In DNA, the CDR3 is TGTGCCAGCAGCTCCCGGACTAGCGGGGGTCAGACCCAGTACTTC. Translated, it gives CASSSRTSGGQTQYF.

The gene calls are TRBV27 and TRBJ1-3; no firm D call. Germline CDR1 reads MNHEY; CDR2 reads SMNVEV (reference sequence). CDR3 size: 15 residues. V was cut by 1 base and J by 0 bases, with 7 bases left in between. CDR3 sequence (DNA): TGTGCCAGCAGTTTATACGGGGACTCTGGAAACACCATATATTTT. Translated, it gives CASSLYGDSGNTIYF.

The chain carries TRBV7-9 and TRBJ2-2, with TRBD1 matching 7 bases. This CDR3 has 15 amino acids. Trimming cost V 2 bases and J 3 bases; bases outside gene matches: 3. Germline loops: CDR1 SEHNR, CDR2 FQNEAQ (reference sequence). The CDR3, as DNA: TGTGCCAGCAGCTTACCAGGGGGAGACACCGGGGAGCTGTTTTTT. Translation: CASSLPGGDTGELFF. The complete variable domain, with remaining parts taken from reference TRBV7-9 and TRBJ2-2, reads DTGVSQNPRHKITKRGQNVTFRCDPISEHNRLYWYRQTLGQGPEFLTYFQNEAQLEKSRLLSDRFSAERPKGSFSTLEIQRTEQGDSAMYLCASSLPGGDTGELFFGEGSRLTVL.

This rearrangement joins TRBV9 to TRBJ2-5; a weak D match, TRBD1 (6 bases). There are 13 residues in the CDR3. Deletions cut 3 bases from V and 5 bases from J, with 11 bases between. Germline CDR1 and CDR2: SGDLS and YYNGEE. CDR3 in DNA: TGTGCCAGCAGCGCTACAGGGACGGAGACCCAGTACTTC. It is translated as CASSATGTETQYF.

This clone occurred a few times. CDR3 sequence: CASSLLSNQPQHF. CDR3 DNA sequence: TGTGCCAGCAGCTTGTTAAGCAATCAGCCCCAGCATTTT. J is TRBJ1-5 and V is TRBV11-2; no clear D gene. Trimming removed 3 bases from V and 1 base from J, with 4 bases in between. CDR1 and CDR2 (germline): SGHAT, FQNNGV. The CDR3 length is 13 residues.

This chain joins TRBV6-1 and TRBJ2-7; 9 bases fit TRBD1. With V trimmed by 7 bases and J by 3 bases, 7 bases remained unmatched. Germline V gene lookup returns CDR1 MNHNS and CDR2 SASEGT. This CDR3 has 14 amino acids. DNA for the CDR3: TGTGCCAGCACCAGTTCGGGACAGGGCTACGAGCAGTACTTC. It yields the protein CASTSSGQGYEQYF.

This clone has just a few counts. The rearrangement links TRBV5-1 to TRBJ1-5; D is uncertain. Per germline, CDR1 SGHRS and CDR2 YFSETQ. Deletions cut 0 bases from V and 0 bases from J, with 7 bases between. CDR3 length: 15 amino acids. This CDR3 is CASSLDEHSNQPQHF. CDR3 in DNA: TGCGCCAGCAGCTTGGATGAGCATAGCAATCAGCCCCAGCATTTT.

This sequence joins TRBV7-3 and TRBJ2-3, with D perhaps matching TRBD1 (6 bases). Trimming cost V 4 bases and J 7 bases, with 18 bases left between them. CDR1 is SGHTA, CDR2 FQGTGA, per germline. This CDR3 is 15 amino acids long. For the CDR3, the DNA is TGTGCCAGCAGCTCTGCACCGGGACAAAAAAATACGCAGTATTTT. This encodes CASSSAPGQKNTQYF. Filled out from reference TRBV7-3 and TRBJ2-3, the complete variable domain reads GAGVSQTPSNKVTEKGKYVELRCDPISGHTALYWYRQSLGQGPEFLIYFQGTGAADDSGLPNDRFFAVRPEGSVSTLKIQRTERGDSAVYLCASSSAPGQKNTQYFGPGTRLTVL.

The V and J genes are TRBV21-1 and TRBJ2-6; TRBD2, the table's D call, lacks a check against the DNA. TRBV21-1 is noted as a pseudogene. CDR3 length: 17 amino acids. In DNA, the CDR3 is TGTGCCAGCAGCAAAGGGGCTAGCGTTTCTGGGGCCAACGTCCTGACTTTC. Its protein is CASSKGASVSGANVLTF.

This chain links TRBV9 with TRBJ1-5; 8 bases align to TRBD1. CDR1 and CDR2 from the germline V gene are SGDLS and YYNGEE. The CDR3 covers 15 residues. Trimming at V came to 3 bases and at J to 11 bases, leaving 13 bases not matched to a gene. In DNA, the CDR3 is TGTGCCAGCAGCGCCCGGGACAGGTCCTTTGGGTCCCAGCATTTT. Its protein product is CASSARDRSFGSQHF.

The rearrangement uses TRBV27 and TRBJ1-1, with D possibly matching TRBD1 (6 bases). Trimming removed 0 bases at V and 1 base at J, with 15 bases between. CDR1 is MNHEY, CDR2 SMNVEV, per germline (reference sequence). The CDR3 length is 17 residues. The CDR3 is CASSLSTGIRKNTEAFF. The DNA for the CDR3 is TGTGCCAGCAGTTTATCTACAGGGATTAGGAAGAACACTGAAGCTTTCTTT.

This chain uses TRBV7-9 with TRBJ1-5; 10 bases are a match to TRBD1. CDR1 SEHNR and CDR2 FQNEAQ come from the germline V gene (reference sequence). The CDR3 length is 16 residues. V trimming: 5 bases; J trimming: 3 bases; junction bases outside the gene matches: 7. The CDR3 here is CASSPRGTGVNQPQHF. The DNA for the CDR3 is TGTGCCAGCAGCCCGCGGGGGACAGGGGTCAATCAGCCCCAGCATTTT.

The chain couples TRBV18 to TRBJ2-7; 7 bases are a match to TRBD2. Germline values: CDR1 KGHSH, CDR2 LQKENI. J was trimmed by 1 base and V by 0 bases; bases with no gene match: 6. This CDR3 is 16 amino acids long. CDR3 coding DNA: TGTGCCAGCTCACCACCGGGCGGGGGAGTTTCCTACGAGCAGTACTTC. It specifies CASSPPGGGVSYEQYF.

J is TRBJ1-3 and V is TRBV7-6; 7 nucleotides align to TRBD1. V dropped 4 bases and J dropped 1; count of bases not matched to a gene: 13. The length of the CDR3 is 18 residues. Germline V CDR1 and CDR2: SGHVS, FNYEAQ. The CDR3: CASSSGRQGLGSGNTIYF. The DNA of the CDR3 is TGTGCCAGCAGCTCGGGGAGACAGGGTCTGGGATCTGGAAACACCATATATTTT.

The chain joins TRBV19 to TRBJ1-6; D ambiguous. CDR1 is LNHDA, CDR2 SQIVND, per germline (reference sequence). CDR3 size: 13 residues. Between the trimmed V and J ends, which lost 11 bases and 2 bases, there was a span of 10 bases. This chain's CDR3 is CAARGTYNSPLHF. In DNA form, the CDR3 reads TGTGCCGCACGCGGGACCTATAATTCACCCCTCCACTTT.

The chain combines TRBV2 with TRBJ2-7; 11 nucleotides agree with TRBD2. V was pared by 6 bases and J by 1 base, with 2 bases of the junction left unmatched. Germline V gene lookup returns CDR1 SNHLY and CDR2 FYNNEI. The CDR3 totals 14 residues. CDR3 coding DNA: TGTGCCAGCAGCGGGACTAGCGGTTCCTACGAGCAGTACTTC. This codes for CASSGTSGSYEQYF. Combining the CDR3 with reference TRBV2 and TRBJ2-7 gives the whole variable domain EPEVTQTPSHQVTQMGQEVILRCVPISNHLYFYWYRQILGQKVEFLVSFYNNEISEKSEIFDDQFSVERPDGSNFTLKIRSTKLEDSAMYFCASSGTSGSYEQYFGPGTRLTVT.

This chain links TRBV7-3 with TRBJ1-1; 7 bases map to TRBD1. The germline V gene has CDR1 SGHTA and CDR2 FQGTGA. The CDR3 covers 13 residues. Trimming cost V 3 bases and J 5 bases; bases outside gene matches: 3. DNA of the CDR3: TGTGCCAGCAGCTTCAGGGGGGTAACTGAAGCTTTCTTT. This sequence encodes CASSFRGVTEAFF.

This chain joins TRBV4-3 and TRBJ2-1; TRBD2 matches at 7 bases. Germline V gives CDR1 LGHNA, CDR2 YSLEER. The CDR3 spans 15 residues. The V gene end was trimmed by 7 bases and the J gene end by 3 bases; junction bases not matched to a gene: 9. The CDR3 spells CASNSGNKDYNEQFF. CDR3 in DNA: TGCGCCAGCAACAGCGGGAATAAAGACTACAATGAGCAGTTCTTC.

This clone was observed a handful of times. The V gene is TRBV7-6, the J gene TRBJ2-7; possible D gene TRBD2, 5 bases. There are 14 residues in the CDR3. Germline lookup yields CDR1 SGHVS and CDR2 FNYEAQ. V was cut by 5 bases and J by 4 bases, with 15 bases left in between. CDR3 bases: TGTGCCAGCAGCCCCACGGAGGACTTTTACGAGCAGTACTTC. It yields the protein CASSPTEDFYEQYF.

V gene TRBV4-3 combines with J gene TRBJ2-1; 11 positions agree with TRBD2. V lost 0 bases and J lost 8; bases outside the gene matches: 3. Germline assignment: CDR1 LGHNA and CDR2 YSLEER. This CDR3 contains 15 residues. The CDR3 DNA sequence: TGCGCCAGCAGCCAAGAACTAGCGGGAGACTATGAGCAGTTCTTC. Translated: CASSQELAGDYEQFF.

This rearrangement joins TRBV2 to TRBJ1-2, with 9 bases lining up with TRBD1. CDR3 length: 13 amino acids. V shed 6 bases and J 2 bases; nucleotides not matched to a gene: 1. Germline lookup yields CDR1 SNHLY and CDR2 FYNNEI. In DNA form, the CDR3 reads TGTGCCAGCAGAGGACAGGGGAACTATGGCTACACCTTC. Its protein product is CASRGQGNYGYTF.

The chain has TRBV15 and TRBJ1-4; 8 bases map to TRBD1. Germline V gene data show CDR1 as LNHNV and CDR2 as YYDKDF (reference sequence). V shed 4 bases and J 5 bases; nucleotides not matched to a gene: 6. The CDR3 totals 15 residues. CDR3 loop: CATSIPRQGNEKLFF. In nucleotides, the CDR3 is TGTGCCACCAGCATTCCCCGACAGGGGAATGAAAAACTGTTTTTT.

This clone appeared once. This chain uses TRBV5-1 with TRBJ1-6, with TRBD1 matching 8 bases. The CDR3 loop spans 15 amino acids. V gave up 0 bases and J gave up 9 bases; unmatched junction bases: 5. Germline values: CDR1 SGHRS, CDR2 YFSETQ. The CDR3 protein is CASSLDRGLTSPLHF. The CDR3, as DNA: TGCGCCAGCAGCTTGGACAGGGGGTTGACTTCACCCCTCCACTTT.

This chain connects TRBV9 to TRBJ2-5, with 7 bases aligning to TRBD2. The length of the CDR3 is 17 residues. Germline-derived CDR1 and CDR2 are SGDLS and YYNGEE. J gave up 1 base and V 1 base, and 10 bases lay outside the gene matches. Here the CDR3 DNA reads TGTGCCAGCAGCGTATCTTGGGGGGGAGGGGTCCAAGAGACCCAGTACTTC. Translation: CASSVSWGGGVQETQYF.

This rearrangement joins TRBV11-3 to TRBJ2-5; TRBD2 agrees at 7 bases. Trimming took 3 bases from V and 4 from J; bases not matched to a gene: 8. The CDR3 totals 15 residues. Per the germline V gene, CDR1 is SGHNT and CDR2 is YENEEA. The CDR3 spells CASSFGGGPSETQYF. The CDR3 region has the DNA TGTGCCAGCAGCTTCGGGGGAGGGCCATCAGAGACCCAGTACTTC.

V usage is TRBV7-3 and J usage is TRBJ1-1; tentatively, D is TRBD1 (5 bases). Germline values: CDR1 SGHTA, CDR2 FQGTGA. This CDR3 is 16 amino acids long. Trimming removed 5 bases from V and 4 bases from J, with 20 bases in between. The DNA for the CDR3 is TGTGCCAGCAGCCCCTCTGGCGCAGGGCTAGGCACTGAAGCTTTCTTT. Amino acids: CASSPSGAGLGTEAFF.

V usage is TRBV11-2 and J usage is TRBJ2-7, with 7 bases matching TRBD2. J lost 3 bases, V lost 5 bases, and 16 bases had no gene match. This CDR3 region has 17 residues. Per germline, CDR1 SGHAT and CDR2 FQNNGV. The CDR3 sequence is CASSPGLGEPLSYEQYF. The CDR3 DNA follows: TGTGCCAGCAGCCCCGGACTAGGGGAGCCCTTAAGCTACGAGCAGTACTTC. The whole variable domain, filled in from reference TRBV11-2 and TRBJ2-7, reads EAGVAQSPRYKIIEKRQSVAFWCNPISGHATLYWYQQILGQGPKLLIQFQNNGVVDDSQLPKDRFSAERLKGVDSTLKIQPAKLEDSAVYLCASSPGLGEPLSYEQYFGPGTRLTVT.

The rearrangement joins TRBV4-1 to TRBJ1-1; no definite D call. The V gene's germline CDR1 is MGHRA and CDR2 YSYEKL. V was clipped by 4 bases and J by 7 bases, with 19 bases between them. The CDR3 covers 15 residues. The CDR3: CASSRLGGGRDEAFF. In nucleotides, the CDR3 is TGCGCCAGCAGCCGCCTCGGCGGAGGACGTGATGAAGCTTTCTTT.

This chain links TRBV2 with TRBJ1-3, with D hard to call. Between the trimmed V and J ends, which lost 4 bases and 1 base, there was a span of 17 bases. Germline-derived CDR1 and CDR2 are SNHLY and FYNNEI. CDR3 length equals 17 residues. CDR3 residues: CASSGGVPTWSGNTIYF. DNA of the CDR3: TGTGCCAGCAGTGGGGGAGTGCCTACCTGGTCTGGAAACACCATATATTTT.

The chain has TRBV10-3 and TRBJ2-3; TRBD1 agrees at 12 bases. This CDR3 comprises 15 residues. The germline CDR1 and CDR2 sequences are ENHRY and SYGVKD. Losses at the gene ends were 6 bases for V and 1 base for J; bases not matched to a gene: 2. CDR3 bases: TGTGCCATCAGAGGGGACAGGGGGCGCACAGATACGCAGTATTTT. This translates into CAIRGDRGRTDTQYF.

The CDR3 coding sequence is TGTGCCAGCAGCTGGGGACAGCCGAACACCGGGGAGCTGTTTTTT. Residues: CASSWGQPNTGELFF. V usage is TRBV7-9 and J usage is TRBJ2-2; 7 nucleotides line up with TRBD1. Per the germline V gene, CDR1 is SEHNR and CDR2 is FQNEAQ (reference sequence). V lost 4 bases, J lost 0 bases, and 2 bases stayed unmatched. The CDR3 is made up of 15 amino acids.